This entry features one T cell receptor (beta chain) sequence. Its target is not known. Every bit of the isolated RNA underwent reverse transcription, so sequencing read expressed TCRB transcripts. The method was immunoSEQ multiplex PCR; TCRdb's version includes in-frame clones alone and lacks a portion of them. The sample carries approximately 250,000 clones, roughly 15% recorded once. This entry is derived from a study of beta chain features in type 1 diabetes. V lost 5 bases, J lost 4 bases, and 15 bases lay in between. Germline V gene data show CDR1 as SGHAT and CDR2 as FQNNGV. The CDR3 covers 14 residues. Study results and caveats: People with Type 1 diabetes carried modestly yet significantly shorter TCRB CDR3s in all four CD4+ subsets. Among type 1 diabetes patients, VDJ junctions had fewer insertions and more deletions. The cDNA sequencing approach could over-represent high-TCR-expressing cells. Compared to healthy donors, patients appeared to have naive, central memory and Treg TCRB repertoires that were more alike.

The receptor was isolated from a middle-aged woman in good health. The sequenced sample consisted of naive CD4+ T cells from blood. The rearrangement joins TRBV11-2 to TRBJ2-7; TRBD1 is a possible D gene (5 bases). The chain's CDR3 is CASSLPNRYYEQYF. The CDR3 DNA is TGTGCCAGCAGCCTCCCCAACAGGTATTACGAGCAGTACTTC.